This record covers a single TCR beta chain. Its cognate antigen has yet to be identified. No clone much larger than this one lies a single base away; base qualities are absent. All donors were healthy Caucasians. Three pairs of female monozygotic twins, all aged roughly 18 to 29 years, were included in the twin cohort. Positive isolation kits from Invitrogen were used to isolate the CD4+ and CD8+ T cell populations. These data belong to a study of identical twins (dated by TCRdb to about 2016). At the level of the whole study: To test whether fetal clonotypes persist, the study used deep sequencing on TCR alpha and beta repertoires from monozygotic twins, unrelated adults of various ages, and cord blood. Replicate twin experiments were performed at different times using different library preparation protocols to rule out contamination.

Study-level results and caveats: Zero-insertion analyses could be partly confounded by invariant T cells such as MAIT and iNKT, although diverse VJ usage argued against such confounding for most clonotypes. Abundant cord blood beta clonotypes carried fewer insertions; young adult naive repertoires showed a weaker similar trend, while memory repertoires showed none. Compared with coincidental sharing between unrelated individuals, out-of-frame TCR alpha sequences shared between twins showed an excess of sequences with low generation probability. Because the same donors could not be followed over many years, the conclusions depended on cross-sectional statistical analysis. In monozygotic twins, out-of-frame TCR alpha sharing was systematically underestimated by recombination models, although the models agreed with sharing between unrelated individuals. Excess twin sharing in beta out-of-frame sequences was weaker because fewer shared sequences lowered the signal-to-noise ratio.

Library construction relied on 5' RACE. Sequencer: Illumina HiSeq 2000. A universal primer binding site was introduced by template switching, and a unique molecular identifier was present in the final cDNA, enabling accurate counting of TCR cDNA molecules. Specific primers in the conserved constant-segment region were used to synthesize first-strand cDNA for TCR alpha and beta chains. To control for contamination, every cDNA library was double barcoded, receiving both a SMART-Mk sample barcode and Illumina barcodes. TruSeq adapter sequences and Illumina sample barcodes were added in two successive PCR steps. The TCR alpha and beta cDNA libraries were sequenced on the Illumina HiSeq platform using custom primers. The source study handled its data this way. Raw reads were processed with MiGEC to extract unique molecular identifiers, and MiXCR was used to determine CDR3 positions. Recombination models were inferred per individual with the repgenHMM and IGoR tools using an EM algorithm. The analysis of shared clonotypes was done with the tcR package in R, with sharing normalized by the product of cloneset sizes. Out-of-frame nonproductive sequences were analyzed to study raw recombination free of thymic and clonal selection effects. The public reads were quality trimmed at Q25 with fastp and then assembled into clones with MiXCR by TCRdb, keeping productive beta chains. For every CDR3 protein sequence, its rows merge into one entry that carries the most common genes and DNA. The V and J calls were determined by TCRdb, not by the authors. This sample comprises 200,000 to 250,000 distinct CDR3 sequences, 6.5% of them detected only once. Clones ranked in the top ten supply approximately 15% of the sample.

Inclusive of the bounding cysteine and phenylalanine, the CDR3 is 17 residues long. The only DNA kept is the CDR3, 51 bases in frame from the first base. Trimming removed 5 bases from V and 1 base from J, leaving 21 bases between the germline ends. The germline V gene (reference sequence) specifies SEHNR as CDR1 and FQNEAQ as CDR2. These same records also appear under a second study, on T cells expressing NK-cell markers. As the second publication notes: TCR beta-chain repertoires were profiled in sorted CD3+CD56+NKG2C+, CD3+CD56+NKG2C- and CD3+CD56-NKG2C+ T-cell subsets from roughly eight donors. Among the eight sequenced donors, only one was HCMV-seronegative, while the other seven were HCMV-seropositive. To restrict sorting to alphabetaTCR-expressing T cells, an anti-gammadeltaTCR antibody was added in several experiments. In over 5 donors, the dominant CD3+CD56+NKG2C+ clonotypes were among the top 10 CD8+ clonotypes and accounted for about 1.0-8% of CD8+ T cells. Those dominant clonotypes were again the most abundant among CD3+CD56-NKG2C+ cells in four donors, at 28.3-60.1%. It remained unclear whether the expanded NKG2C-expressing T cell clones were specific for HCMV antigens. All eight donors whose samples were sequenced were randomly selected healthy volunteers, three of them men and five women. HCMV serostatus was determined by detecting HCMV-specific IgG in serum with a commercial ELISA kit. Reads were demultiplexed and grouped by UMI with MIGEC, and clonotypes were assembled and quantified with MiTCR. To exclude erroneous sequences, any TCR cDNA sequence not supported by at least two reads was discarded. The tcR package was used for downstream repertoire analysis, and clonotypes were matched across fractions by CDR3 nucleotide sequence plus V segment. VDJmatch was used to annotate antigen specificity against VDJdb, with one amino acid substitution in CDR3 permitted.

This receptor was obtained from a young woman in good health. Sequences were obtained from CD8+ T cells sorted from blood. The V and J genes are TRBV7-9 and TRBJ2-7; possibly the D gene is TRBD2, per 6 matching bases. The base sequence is TGTGCCAGCAGCACAAACCGCGGGAAAGAATCTTCCTACGAGCAGTACTTC. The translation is CASSTNRGKESSYEQYF.